The present T cell receptor beta chain was sequenced within a study of T cell clones after liver transplantation (dated by TCRdb to 2018 to 2020). About the study as a whole: The samples were obtained from ITN030ST, a randomized trial that attempted immunosuppression withdrawal within 2 years after liver transplantation. Blood samples were collected pre-transplant, pre-randomization before withdrawal, and post-randomization after either complete withdrawal or failed withdrawal. Three of the eight recipients were HCV-positive; the others were transplanted for non-autoimmune, non-viral indications. To count as tolerant, a recipient had to stay completely off immunosuppression for at least one year without liver enzymes climbing beyond twice the upper limit of normal. A cohort of 8 liver transplant recipients was studied, of whom 3 were classified as tolerant and 5 as non-tolerant. The subjects received no induction therapy and were kept on standard immunosuppression until randomization at 12-24 months post-transplant. Donor-reactive T cell clones were identified by TCRbeta sequencing after a pre-transplant mixed lymphocyte reaction and then tracked in post-transplant blood. Third party-reactive TCRbeta sequences from pre-transplant MLRs were also identified as an antigen-independent comparator for donor-reactive sequences.

The CDR3 runs 16 amino acids, cysteine and phenylalanine included. The sequence is cut down to CDR3 DNA, 48 bases in frame from base 1. Taken from the germline V gene (reference sequence), the CDR1 and CDR2 loops are SEHNR and FQNEAQ. V gives up 3 bases and J gives up 2 bases, and the segment between their germline ends measures 17 bases. Paper-wide results and their limitations: In two subjects, low numbers of available donor cells limited the measurable donor-reactive repertoire. The decline in donor-reactive sequences exceeded the decline in third party-reactive sequences, suggesting partial antigen-specific deletion that was unrelated to withdrawal success. After accounting for repertoire turnover, donor-reactive detection was significantly reduced in 7 of 8 subjects for CD4 and 8 of 8 for CD8. The conclusions were considered preliminary, being limited by small, heterogeneous patient numbers and non-standardized post-transplant time points. Because allograft tissue specimens were not available, migration of donor-reactive T cells into the graft, rather than deletion, may have occurred. In most of the 8 subjects, circulating donor-reactive CD4 TCRbeta sequences decreased significantly after transplant, regardless of tolerance or HCV status.

Unstimulated PBMCs, after thawing, were stained for CD3, CD4 and CD8 and then FACS-sorted into CD3+CD4+ and CD3+CD8+ populations. All 8 studied subjects were randomized to immunosuppression withdrawal. The Qiagen DNeasy Blood and Tissue Kit was used for isolation of genomic DNA. Notes on this clone: The specificity of this receptor is unknown. No much larger clone exists at a distance of one base, and base qualities are not known.

High-throughput TCRbeta CDR3 sequencing of frozen genomic DNA was performed by immunoSEQ, with PCR amplification, mapping, bias correction and internal controls included. Processing in the source paper ran as follows. Productive rearrangements were retained, and unique TCRbeta sequences were defined by the CDR3 nucleotide sequence together with the V and J gene. For classification of a sequence as donor-reactive, at least 5-fold expansion in CFSE-low cells relative to unstimulated pre-transplant cells and a frequency of at least 0.01% were required. Per-subject minimum frequency thresholds, based on the lowest-template unstimulated sample, ensured at least 90% detection power. Jensen-Shannon divergence between the top 1000 TCRbeta sequences post- versus pre-transplant served as the measure of repertoire turnover. Two-sided Fisher's exact tests were used to test for changes in how often donor-reactive sequences were detected. TCRdb took this table from immuneACCESS and kept in-frame rearrangements with V and J called. Such tables lack part of the clones; where checked against another copy, unresolved V genes explain under half of the gap, and the rest is unexplained. For V, J and clone size, that table is used; D and trimming come from the DNA. The sample contains over 50,000 clones, about 86% of them found a single time. The ten biggest clones cover approximately 15% of the sample.

Here the chain combines TRBV7-9 and TRBJ2-7; D gene: possibly TRBD1, on 5 matching bases. Sequenced material: CD8+ T cells from blood, taken 12 months after liver transplant. This receptor was obtained from a human patient who received a liver transplant. After a transplant, some of the T cells may come from the graft donor. The CDR3 amino acid sequence is: CASSLVTQGRPYEQYF. At the DNA level, the sequence is TGTGCCAGCAGCTTGGTGACCCAGGGCCGTCCCTACGAGCAGTACTTC.